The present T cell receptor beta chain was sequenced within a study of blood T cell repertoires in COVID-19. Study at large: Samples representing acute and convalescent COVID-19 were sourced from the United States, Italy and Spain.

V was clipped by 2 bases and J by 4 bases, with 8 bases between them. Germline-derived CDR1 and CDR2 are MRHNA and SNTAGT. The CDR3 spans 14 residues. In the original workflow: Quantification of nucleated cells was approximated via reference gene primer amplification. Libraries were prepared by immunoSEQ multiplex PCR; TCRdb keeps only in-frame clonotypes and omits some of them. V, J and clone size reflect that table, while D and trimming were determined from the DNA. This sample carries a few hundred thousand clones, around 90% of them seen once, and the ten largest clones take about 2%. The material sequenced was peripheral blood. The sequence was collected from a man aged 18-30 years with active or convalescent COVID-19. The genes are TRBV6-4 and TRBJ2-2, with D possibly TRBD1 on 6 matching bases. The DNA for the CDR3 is TGTGCCAGCAGTGACAGGGGGAGCACCGGGGAGCTGTTTTTT. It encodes CASSDRGSTGELFF.